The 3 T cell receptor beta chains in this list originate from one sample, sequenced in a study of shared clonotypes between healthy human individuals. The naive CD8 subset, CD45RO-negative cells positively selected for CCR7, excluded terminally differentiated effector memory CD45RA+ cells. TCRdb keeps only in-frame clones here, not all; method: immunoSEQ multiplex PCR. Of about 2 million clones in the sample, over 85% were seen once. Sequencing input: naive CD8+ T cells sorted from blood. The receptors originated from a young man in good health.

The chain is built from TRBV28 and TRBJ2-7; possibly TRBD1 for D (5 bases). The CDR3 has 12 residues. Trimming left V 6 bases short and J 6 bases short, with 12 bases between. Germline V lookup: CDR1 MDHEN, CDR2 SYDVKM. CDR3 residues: CASSYQGGEQYF. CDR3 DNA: TGTGCCAGCAGCTACCAGGGCGGCGAGCAGTACTTC.

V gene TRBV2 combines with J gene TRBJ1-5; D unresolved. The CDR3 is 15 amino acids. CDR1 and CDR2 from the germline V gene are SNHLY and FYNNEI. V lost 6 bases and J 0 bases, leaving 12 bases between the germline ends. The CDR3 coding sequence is TGTGCCAGCAGGTGGGGAGTCTATAGCAATCAGCCCCAGCATTTT. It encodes CASRWGVYSNQPQHF.

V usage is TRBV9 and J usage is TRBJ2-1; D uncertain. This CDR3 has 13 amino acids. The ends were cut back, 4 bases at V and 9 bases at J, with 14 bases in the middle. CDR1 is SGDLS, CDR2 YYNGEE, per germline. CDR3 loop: CASSPRRTGEQFF. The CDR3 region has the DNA TGTGCCAGCAGCCCACGTAGGACCGGTGAGCAGTTCTTC.